These T cell receptor beta chains were read from a single sample in a study of EBV T-cell therapy then PD-1 blockade in nasopharyngeal carcinoma. Assay: immunoSEQ multiplex PCR; the TCRdb copy retains only in-frame clones and omits some. The sample has 25,000 or so clones, approximately 84% seen once. Which antigens these TCRs recognize remains unknown. The source material was CD8+ T cells from blood, sampled at roughly day 67 from a patient whose treatment included autologous EBV-specific T cells and nivolumab. These receptor sequences come from a man aged 40-49 years with nasopharyngeal carcinoma. The CDR3 runs from the conserved cysteine through the conserved F or W. The order of the fields is clone size, J gene, D gene, V gene, CDR3 DNA, CDR3 protein. The D gene is left open where the match is weak. Rows may omit the clone size; those that give it use once, few, many or a size class.

clone size: NA; J gene: TRBJ1-5; D gene: NA; V gene: TRBV30; CDR3 DNA: TGTGCCTGGAGTTCTGGCCAAGTGGATAGCAATCAGCCCCAGCATTTT; CDR3 protein: CAWSSGQVDSNQPQHF
clone size: NA; J gene: TRBJ2-2; D gene: TRBD2; V gene: TRBV11-3; CDR3 DNA: TGTGCCAGCAGCTTCCCCGGGGAAGGGACTAGCCACACCGGGGAGCTGTTTTTT; CDR3 protein: CASSFPGEGTSHTGELFF
clone size: NA; J gene: TRBJ1-1; D gene: TRBD1; V gene: TRBV27; CDR3 DNA: TGTGCCAGCAGTCGAACGGGACAGATGAACACTGAAGCTTTCTTT; CDR3 protein: CASSRTGQMNTEAFF
clone size: NA; J gene: TRBJ1-4; D gene: NA; V gene: TRBV4-3; CDR3 DNA: TGCGCCAGCAGCCAAGATCTCCGGGAGTCTAATGAAAAACTGTTTTTT; CDR3 protein: CASSQDLRESNEKLFF
clone size: NA; J gene: TRBJ2-2; D gene: TRBD1; V gene: TRBV28; CDR3 DNA: TGTGCCAGCAGCTCCAGGGGGACCGGGGAGCTGTTTTTT; CDR3 protein: CASSSRGTGELFF
clone size: NA; J gene: TRBJ2-7; D gene: NA; V gene: TRBV7-6; CDR3 DNA: TGTGCCAGCAGCCCCGGGACGGACGAGCAGTACTTC; CDR3 protein: CASSPGTDEQYF
clone size: NA; J gene: TRBJ1-2; D gene: NA; V gene: TRBV5-6; CDR3 DNA: TGTGCCAGCAGGCCACAGGGATACTATGGCTACACCTTC; CDR3 protein: CASRPQGYYGYTF
clone size: NA; J gene: TRBJ2-7; D gene: NA; V gene: TRBV4-3; CDR3 DNA: TGCGCCAGCAGCCAAGATAAGATCGGGGGGCCGGAAAGCGAGCAGTACTTC; CDR3 protein: CASSQDKIGGPESEQYF
clone size: once; J gene: TRBJ1-5; D gene: NA; V gene: TRBV3-1/TRBV3-2; CDR3 DNA: TGTGCCAGCAGCCACCAGGGGAGGGGTCAGCCCCAGCATTTT; CDR3 protein: CASSHQGRGQPQHF
clone size: medium-sized; J gene: TRBJ2-7; D gene: TRBD2; V gene: TRBV6-6; CDR3 DNA: TGTGCCAGCAGTTACTCGCCAGGGAGGGACGAGCAGTACTTC; CDR3 protein: CASSYSPGRDEQYF
clone size: NA; J gene: TRBJ2-5; D gene: TRBD2; V gene: TRBV3-1/TRBV3-2; CDR3 DNA: TGTGCCAGCAGCCAAGAGACTAGCGAACAAGAGACCCAGTACTTC; CDR3 protein: CASSQETSEQETQYF
clone size: few; J gene: TRBJ2-1; D gene: NA; V gene: TRBV6-2/TRBV6-3; CDR3 DNA: TGTGCCAGCAGTTACTCAGACTCCTACAATGAGCAGTTCTTC; CDR3 protein: CASSYSDSYNEQFF
clone size: many; J gene: TRBJ1-2; D gene: NA; V gene: TRBV14; CDR3 DNA: TGTGCCAGCAGCCGCTTTACAGGGTATGGTACCTTC; CDR3 protein: CASSRFTGYGTF
clone size: NA; J gene: TRBJ1-1; D gene: NA; V gene: TRBV4-1; CDR3 DNA: TGCGCCAGCAGCCAAGTCGACGGGGTGGCAGTGTTCTTT; CDR3 protein: CASSQVDGVAVFF
clone size: once; J gene: TRBJ2-1; D gene: NA; V gene: TRBV7-9; CDR3 DNA: TGTGCCAGCTCGGGACTTCCGGGTGAGCAGTTCTTC; CDR3 protein: CASSGLPGEQFF
clone size: NA; J gene: TRBJ1-3; D gene: NA; V gene: TRBV7-8; CDR3 DNA: TGTGCCAGCAGCAAACTTCAGCGGGGGGGACTCTCTGGAAACACCATATATTTT; CDR3 protein: CASSKLQRGGLSGNTIYF
clone size: few; J gene: TRBJ2-2; D gene: NA; V gene: TRBV6-4; CDR3 DNA: TGTGCCAGCAGTGAGAAGGGCACCGGGGAGCTGTTTTTT; CDR3 protein: CASSEKGTGELFF
clone size: NA; J gene: TRBJ1-4; D gene: TRBD1; V gene: TRBV5-6; CDR3 DNA: TGTGCCAGCAGCTTGGATTTGGGCACAGGGGCAACTAATGAAAAACTGTTTTTT; CDR3 protein: CASSLDLGTGATNEKLFF
clone size: NA; J gene: TRBJ2-2; D gene: NA; V gene: TRBV6-2/TRBV6-3; CDR3 DNA: TGTGCCAGCAGTTACCCGGACGCCACCGGGGAGCTGTTTTTT; CDR3 protein: CASSYPDATGELFF
clone size: NA; J gene: TRBJ2-7; D gene: TRBD1; V gene: TRBV11-3; CDR3 DNA: TGTGCCAGCAGCCGCACAGGGGACGACGAGCAGTACTTC; CDR3 protein: CASSRTGDDEQYF
clone size: once; J gene: TRBJ2-6; D gene: NA; V gene: TRBV9; CDR3 DNA: TGTGCCAGCAGCGGGGCCAACGTCCTGACTTTC; CDR3 protein: CASSGANVLTF
clone size: NA; J gene: TRBJ1-1; D gene: NA; V gene: TRBV27; CDR3 DNA: TGTGCCAGCAGTTTATCGGGCCGGGCAAACACTGAAGCTTTCTTT; CDR3 protein: CASSLSGRANTEAFF
clone size: NA; J gene: TRBJ1-1; D gene: NA; V gene: TRBV27; CDR3 DNA: TGTGCCAGCAGTCTCCACGCCTCTTTGGGCGCTGAAGCTTTCTTT; CDR3 protein: CASSLHASLGAEAFF
clone size: NA; J gene: TRBJ2-2; D gene: TRBD1; V gene: TRBV5-6; CDR3 DNA: TGTGCCAGCAGCTTGGGGGACAGGGGGCGGACCGGGGAGCTGTTTTTT; CDR3 protein: CASSLGDRGRTGELFF
clone size: NA; J gene: TRBJ2-5; D gene: TRBD1; V gene: TRBV12-3/TRBV12-4; CDR3 DNA: TGTGCCAGCCGACAGGGTTCAGTGGAGACCCAGTACTTC; CDR3 protein: CASRQGSVETQYF
clone size: many; J gene: TRBJ1-5; D gene: NA; V gene: TRBV12-3/TRBV12-4; CDR3 DNA: TGTGCCAGCAGTTTATCCAGGCGGCCCCAGCATTTT; CDR3 protein: CASSLSRRPQHF
clone size: NA; J gene: TRBJ1-4; D gene: TRBD1; V gene: TRBV6-1; CDR3 DNA: TGTGCCAGCAGTGAAATGGAGACAGGGGGCGAAAAACTGTTTTTT; CDR3 protein: CASSEMETGGEKLFF
clone size: NA; J gene: TRBJ1-1; D gene: NA; V gene: TRBV6-1; CDR3 DNA: TGTGCCAGCAGTGAGTCAGTGGGGACCGGGAACACTGAAGCTTTCTTT; CDR3 protein: CASSESVGTGNTEAFF
clone size: NA; J gene: TRBJ1-2; D gene: NA; V gene: TRBV12-3/TRBV12-4; CDR3 DNA: TGTGCCAGCACCCTTCCAGGCGGCGGCTACACCTTC; CDR3 protein: CASTLPGGGYTF
clone size: NA; J gene: TRBJ1-3; D gene: NA; V gene: TRBV29-1; CDR3 DNA: TGCAGCGTGCATGAGGCCCACTCTGGAAACACCATATATTTT; CDR3 protein: CSVHEAHSGNTIYF
clone size: NA; J gene: TRBJ2-3; D gene: TRBD2; V gene: TRBV18; CDR3 DNA: TGTGCCAGCTCTCGGACTAGCGGAATTCGTGGGGATACGCAGTATTTT; CDR3 protein: CASSRTSGIRGDTQYF
clone size: NA; J gene: TRBJ1-2; D gene: TRBD1; V gene: TRBV9; CDR3 DNA: TGTGCCAGCAGCTCCGACAGGGGGCCCACCCGCTTC; CDR3 protein: CASSSDRGPTRF
clone size: once; J gene: TRBJ1-1; D gene: TRBD1; V gene: TRBV10-3; CDR3 DNA: TGTGCCATCAGTGAGAGGGGACAGCTTAACACTGAAGCTTTCTTT; CDR3 protein: CAISERGQLNTEAFF
clone size: few; J gene: TRBJ1-5; D gene: NA; V gene: TRBV7-9; CDR3 DNA: TGTGCCAGCAGCTGTCAAACAGAGCCTAATCAGCCCCAGCATTTT; CDR3 protein: CASSCQTEPNQPQHF
clone size: NA; J gene: TRBJ2-2; D gene: NA; V gene: TRBV3-1/TRBV3-2; CDR3 DNA: TGTGCCAGCAGCCCAGGGGGGTCAGAAATTAACACCGGGGAGCTGTTTTTT; CDR3 protein: CASSPGGSEINTGELFF
clone size: NA; J gene: TRBJ2-1; D gene: TRBD1; V gene: TRBV5-8; CDR3 DNA: TGTGCCAGCAGCTTTTATTCGGGACAGGGGGGTGAGCAGTTCTTC; CDR3 protein: CASSFYSGQGGEQFF
clone size: NA; J gene: TRBJ2-5; D gene: NA; V gene: TRBV5-4; CDR3 DNA: TGTGCCAGCAGCTTGGCCTTAGAGCAGGCTGAGACCCAGTACTTC; CDR3 protein: CASSLALEQAETQYF
clone size: NA; J gene: TRBJ1-2; D gene: NA; V gene: TRBV12-3/TRBV12-4; CDR3 DNA: TGTGCCAGCAGTTTCGCAGGGGCTCACGGCTACACCTTC; CDR3 protein: CASSFAGAHGYTF
clone size: NA; J gene: TRBJ2-3; D gene: NA; V gene: TRBV13; CDR3 DNA: TGTGCCAGCAGCGTCTTCTTAAGCACAGATACGCAGTATTTT; CDR3 protein: CASSVFLSTDTQYF
clone size: NA; J gene: TRBJ1-4; D gene: NA; V gene: TRBV25-1; CDR3 DNA: TGTGCCAGCAGTGGCAACCTGGGACTAGAACTGTTTTTT; CDR3 protein: CASSGNLGLELFF
clone size: NA; J gene: TRBJ1-6; D gene: NA; V gene: TRBV14; CDR3 DNA: TGTGCCAGCAGCCAAGAAGGGCGACCATATAATTCACCCCTCCACTTT; CDR3 protein: CASSQEGRPYNSPLHF
clone size: NA; J gene: TRBJ1-3; D gene: NA; V gene: TRBV13; CDR3 DNA: TGTGCCAGCAGCTTAGAGGTACCCCCCTCTGGAAACACCATATATTTT; CDR3 protein: CASSLEVPPSGNTIYF
clone size: NA; J gene: TRBJ1-1; D gene: NA; V gene: TRBV2; CDR3 DNA: TGTGCCACCACAGGGCCTGAAGCTTTCTTT; CDR3 protein: CATTGPEAFF
clone size: NA; J gene: TRBJ1-2; D gene: NA; V gene: TRBV6-5; CDR3 DNA: TGTGCCAGCAGTTCGCGGCAGGCTGGCGGCTACACCTTC; CDR3 protein: CASSSRQAGGYTF
clone size: few; J gene: TRBJ2-1; D gene: NA; V gene: TRBV27; CDR3 DNA: TGTGCCAGCAGTTTAGTGGGGAATGAGCAGTTCTTC; CDR3 protein: CASSLVGNEQFF
clone size: NA; J gene: TRBJ2-2; D gene: NA; V gene: TRBV7-8; CDR3 DNA: TGTGCCAGCAGCCCCTCGACCGGGGAGCTGTTTTTT; CDR3 protein: CASSPSTGELFF
clone size: NA; J gene: TRBJ1-1; D gene: NA; V gene: TRBV10-3; CDR3 DNA: TGTGCCATCAGTATCTACAGGGCCCAAGACCGTCTGACTGAAGCTTTCTTT; CDR3 protein: CAISIYRAQDRLTEAFF
clone size: NA; J gene: TRBJ2-3; D gene: NA; V gene: TRBV27; CDR3 DNA: TGTGCCAGCACCCGCTACGGGGCTACAGATACGCAGTATTTT; CDR3 protein: CASTRYGATDTQYF
clone size: NA; J gene: TRBJ1-5; D gene: NA; V gene: TRBV7-2; CDR3 DNA: TGTGCCAGCAGCTTAGTGATGCAGGGAGGCAATCAGCCCCAGCATTTT; CDR3 protein: CASSLVMQGGNQPQHF
clone size: NA; J gene: TRBJ1-2; D gene: NA; V gene: TRBV13; CDR3 DNA: TGTGCCAGCAGCTTAGGCTTGAGGAGCCCTTGGGAAGGCTACACCTTC; CDR3 protein: CASSLGLRSPWEGYTF
clone size: NA; J gene: TRBJ2-1; D gene: NA; V gene: TRBV7-9; CDR3 DNA: TGTGCCAGCAGTTCGCCCGCCTCCGATTGGAAAGGTGAGCAGTTCTTC; CDR3 protein: CASSSPASDWKGEQFF
clone size: few; J gene: TRBJ1-5; D gene: NA; V gene: TRBV7-4; CDR3 DNA: TGTGCCAGCAGCTATGTGGCACAGGAAGATAATCAGCCCCAGCATTTT; CDR3 protein: CASSYVAQEDNQPQHF
clone size: few; J gene: TRBJ1-5; D gene: NA; V gene: TRBV27; CDR3 DNA: TGTGCCAGCAGTTTGTCAGGGAACAATCAGCCCCAGCATTTT; CDR3 protein: CASSLSGNNQPQHF
clone size: NA; J gene: TRBJ2-2; D gene: TRBD2; V gene: TRBV28; CDR3 DNA: TGTGCCAGCAGTTGGGGACTAGCGGGGGGCCTTTCCACCGGGGAGCTGTTTTTT; CDR3 protein: CASSWGLAGGLSTGELFF
clone size: NA; J gene: TRBJ2-1; D gene: TRBD1; V gene: TRBV7-2; CDR3 DNA: TGTGCCAGCAGCTTAAACCGGGACAGATATACCTACAATGAGCAGTTCTTC; CDR3 protein: CASSLNRDRYTYNEQFF
clone size: once; J gene: TRBJ1-2; D gene: NA; V gene: TRBV2; CDR3 DNA: TGTGCCAGCAGGACAGGAGTCATCTATGGCTACACCTTC; CDR3 protein: CASRTGVIYGYTF
clone size: NA; J gene: TRBJ1-1; D gene: TRBD1; V gene: TRBV27; CDR3 DNA: TGTGCCAGCAGACCGGGACAGGTCGTAGCTGAAGCTTTCTTT; CDR3 protein: CASRPGQVVAEAFF
clone size: NA; J gene: TRBJ2-7; D gene: NA; V gene: TRBV12-3/TRBV12-4; CDR3 DNA: TGTGCCAGCAGTTTAGCAGGGCCCTACGAGCAGTACTTC; CDR3 protein: CASSLAGPYEQYF